The rows below give T cell receptor beta chains drawn from one sample of a study of neoadjuvant anti-PD-1 for oral cavity cancer. The assay was immunoSEQ multiplex PCR, and TCRdb's table has in-frame clones only and misses some. Altogether around 13,000 clones are present, about 73% being singletons, with the ten largest covering about 2.6%. This specimen was PBMCs, taken after nivolumab (anti-PD-1) treatment. The receptors originated from a person aged 35-80 years with oral cavity squamous cell carcinoma. Both conserved end residues are part of each CDR3. Not all rows give a size; the values are once, few, many and, for expanded clones, a class.

few	TRBJ1-5	TRBV10-2	CASSESSNQPQHF
NA	TRBJ1-2	TRBV19	CASTGTVTYGYTF
NA	TRBJ1-3	TRBV30	CAWSVNGGKGIPIYF
NA	TRBJ2-1	TRBV6-6	CASSSDPRTAEFF
NA	TRBJ2-1	TRBV7-9	CASSLEVMGEQFF
NA	TRBJ2-2	TRBV7-3	CASSLDRKNTGELFF
once	TRBJ1-2	TRBV5-1	CASSLEGRRVDGYTF
NA	TRBJ1-2	TRBV2	CASSERLAAARYGYTF
NA	TRBJ2-2	TRBV19	CASSTDGATGELFF
few	TRBJ2-7	TRBV5-1	CASSPSAGYEQYF
few	TRBJ2-3	TRBV28	CASSFGSGTSGRAGYF
NA	TRBJ1-2	TRBV5-1	CASSLAGQSYGYTF
once	TRBJ2-3	TRBV28	CASSYPSLELAPTDTQYF
NA	TRBJ2-4	TRBV19	CASSIMAPGAKNIQYF
NA	TRBJ2-2	TRBV5-4	CASSLQGLVTGELFF
few	TRBJ2-1	TRBV28	CASSLGNWGNEQFF
NA	TRBJ2-5	TRBV18	CASSPDETGGTQYF
NA	TRBJ2-1	TRBV10-1	CASSSRTSSEQFF
NA	TRBJ2-3	TRBV7-8	CASSVGGDTQYF
NA	TRBJ2-3	TRBV5-1	CASSAWTSGSGKDTQYF
NA	TRBJ2-5	TRBV18	CASSPGQQQETQYF
NA	TRBJ1-2	TRBV5-6	CASSLLDRVYGYTF
NA	TRBJ2-2	TRBV11-2	CASSLAPIGPGELFF
NA	TRBJ1-2	TRBV6-6	CASSYSGGYGYTF
few	TRBJ1-5	TRBV2	CASSHRDQPQHF
few	TRBJ2-7	TRBV7-8	CASSFSTQGEEQYF
NA	TRBJ2-1	TRBV19	CASSIKALAGNNEQFF
few	TRBJ2-5	TRBV7-9	CASSLPPGREETQYF
NA	TRBJ2-2	TRBV4-1	CASSQEPGRAAGELFF
NA	TRBJ2-7	TRBV28	CASSLGTRVAGGGKYF
NA	TRBJ2-2	TRBV9	CASSVELAGAFEELFF
NA	TRBJ2-7	TRBV5-1	CASSLEVTGSSYEQYF
NA	TRBJ2-7	TRBV30	CAAGAFPFYEQYF
few	TRBJ1-2	TRBV10-3	CAINDGGGSGYTF
NA	TRBJ1-1	TRBV28	CASRPTGPMNTEAFF
NA	TRBJ1-1	TRBV27	CASSLWGQGTNTEAFF
NA	TRBJ1-1	TRBV9	CASSVDLVTGATEAFF
NA	TRBJ2-7	TRBV5-1	CASGRDNTYEQYF
NA	TRBJ2-4	TRBV2	CASSEANGLTSVNIQYF
NA	TRBJ2-7	TRBV2	CASRPQFSIYEQYF
few	TRBJ1-2	TRBV6-1	CASSETGDYGYTF
once	TRBJ2-7	TRBV19	CASSIPGGWIEQYF
NA	TRBJ1-4	TRBV6-6	CASSLLGPNEKLFF
few	TRBJ2-7	TRBV5-1	CASSLGHQSYEQYF
NA	TRBJ1-2	TRBV25-1	CASSGQGLGYTF
NA	TRBJ2-3	TRBV11-1	CASSLWTSGRGDTQYF
few	TRBJ2-7	TRBV28	CASSLRVGGERAEQYF
NA	TRBJ2-1	TRBV2	CASRLGVGGRANEQFF
NA	TRBJ2-1	TRBV2	CASSELSGSFDEQFF
NA	TRBJ2-1	TRBV9	CASSVVSKRGDEQFF
NA	TRBJ2-1	TRBV2	CASSEERTTTYNEQFF
NA	TRBJ2-5	TRBV9	CASSAGQGWETQYF
NA	TRBJ2-1	TRBV7-3	CASSQDRGGLDEQFF